The 10 T cell receptor beta chains listed next were all sequenced from one sample in a study of blood T cell repertoires in COVID-19. TCRdb's table, derived via immunoSEQ multiplex PCR, lists solely in-frame clones and lacks some. Of approximately 220,000 clones in the sample, 88% were seen once. Sequenced sample: PBMCs or T cells enriched from blood (not recorded which). The receptors shown here come from a woman in her 30s who had recovered from COVID-19.

The chain employs TRBV7-3 and TRBJ1-3; 7 bases are shared with TRBD1. CDR3 length: 13 residues. Germline CDR1 and CDR2: SGHTA and FQGTGA. The V and J ends lost 5 bases and 3 bases, in that order; junction bases with no gene match: 1. The chain's CDR3 is CASSPGGGNTIYF. The CDR3 nucleotides are TGTGCCAGCAGCCCAGGGGGTGGAAACACCATATATTTT.

The genes are TRBV15 and TRBJ1-5, with 7 positions matching TRBD1. The CDR3 consists of 17 residues. The germline gives CDR1 LNHNV, CDR2 YYDKDF (reference sequence). V shed 0 bases and J 0 bases; nucleotides not matched to a gene: 5. In DNA, the CDR3 is TGTGCCACCAGCAGAGACGAGACAGGGAATAGCAATCAGCCCCAGCATTTT. It codes for CATSRDETGNSNQPQHF. The whole variable domain, filled in from reference TRBV15 and TRBJ1-5, reads DAMVIQNPRYQVTQFGKPVTLSCSQTLNHNVMYWYQQKSSQAPKLLFHYYDKDFNNEADTPDNFQSRRPNTSFCFLDIRSPGLGDTAMYLCATSRDETGNSNQPQHFGDGTRLSIL.

The genes are TRBV3-1 (or the pseudogene TRBV3-2) and TRBJ1-2; weak D call: TRBD1 (6 bases). The CDR3 spans 15 residues. V lost 1 base to trimming and J lost 4 bases, with 13 bases between them. Germline loops: CDR1 LGHDT, CDR2 YNNKEL (reference sequence). CDR3 in DNA: TGTGCCAGCAGCCAAGGTCCAGGGGAGTCCTATGGCTACACCTTC. Protein product: CASSQGPGESYGYTF.

The J gene is TRBJ1-5, the V gene TRBV29-1; no definite D call. The CDR3 is 14 residues long. Germline-derived CDR1 and CDR2 are SQVTM and ANQGSEA. V lost 4 bases and J lost 1, with 11 bases in between. The CDR3 spells CSVGGSASNQPQHF. CDR3 DNA: TGCAGCGTTGGAGGGTCAGCAAGCAATCAGCCCCAGCATTTT.

This chain links TRBV6-6 with TRBJ2-5, with 11 bases that match TRBD2. Germline V gene sequence: CDR1 MNHNY, CDR2 SVGAGI (reference sequence). Trimming took 6 bases from V and 5 from J; bases not matched to a gene: 14. This CDR3 spans 17 amino acids. CDR3 nucleotides: TGTGCCAGCAGACGATCTATAGCGGGGGGGCTAGGGGAGACCCAGTACTTC. It yields the protein CASRRSIAGGLGETQYF.

DNA of the CDR3: TGCGCCAGCAGCCAAGAACCCCGTGTTGAGGGCTATAGCAATCAGCCCCAGCATTTT. It specifies CASSQEPRVEGYSNQPQHF. The rearrangement joins TRBV4-3 to TRBJ1-5; D unresolved. The CDR3 has 19 residues. Between the trimmed V and J ends, which lost 0 bases and 0 bases, there was a span of 18 bases. CDR1 is LGHNA, CDR2 YSLEER, per germline.

This clone was detected only a few times. The chain employs TRBV3-1 (or the pseudogene TRBV3-2) and TRBJ1-4, with 8 positions matching TRBD1. CDR1 LGHDT and CDR2 YNNKEL come from the germline V gene (reference sequence). CDR3 size: 13 residues. V gave up 6 bases and J gave up 8 bases; unmatched junction bases: 5. In DNA, the CDR3 is TGTGCCAGCAGGGGACAGGTAGGGGAAAAACTGTTTTTT. This codes for CASRGQVGEKLFF.

The rearrangement uses TRBV3-1 (or the pseudogene TRBV3-2) and TRBJ1-5, with D possibly matching TRBD1 (5 bases). V lost 2 bases, J lost 4 bases, and 12 bases lay in between. The germline V gene encodes CDR1 LGHDT and CDR2 YNNKEL (reference sequence). The CDR3 contains 15 residues. The CDR3 sequence: CASSQSGLGNQPQHF. The CDR3 DNA is TGTGCCAGCAGCCAATCAGGGTTGGGGAATCAGCCCCAGCATTTT.

V is TRBV20-1 and J is TRBJ2-7; D is perhaps TRBD1 (5 bases). The CDR3 extends over 11 amino acids. Trimming took 4 bases from V and 3 from J, leaving 7 bases between them. Germline CDR1 reads DFQATT; CDR2 reads SNEGSKA (reference sequence). The CDR3 sequence: CSAKQVYEQYF. Here the CDR3 DNA reads TGCAGTGCTAAACAGGTCTACGAGCAGTACTTC.

The chain is built from TRBV4-3 and TRBJ1-1; D ambiguous. The V and J ends lost 0 bases and 4 bases respectively, with 12 bases between them. Germline CDR1 reads LGHNA; CDR2 reads YSLEER. This CDR3 is 15 amino acids long. The CDR3 DNA sequence: TGCGCCAGCAGCCAAGATCCGGACTCGTTCACTGAAGCTTTCTTT. Its protein product is CASSQDPDSFTEAFF.